This T cell receptor (beta chain) was profiled in a study of T cell responses to AZD1222 COVID-19 vaccine. About the research overall: Analysis merged second doses at about 4 or about 12 weeks.

This clone has only a few counts. The antigen remains undetermined. V dropped 1 base and J dropped 5 bases, with 18 bases sitting between them. This CDR3 contains 17 residues. CDR1 SGHTA and CDR2 FQGNSA come from the germline V gene. Produced via immunoSEQ multiplex PCR; TCRdb's table is partial and in-frame only. The sample has roughly 150,000 clones; 80% to 90% are singletons. Findings of the study overall: Females outnumbered males among donors, who were mostly white British; clonal diversity was possibly underestimated.

The sequenced sample was peripheral blood, obtained on day 0 of AZD1222 vaccination. V gene TRBV7-2 combines with J gene TRBJ1-5; the D gene is possibly TRBD1 (6 bases). The TCR was taken from an adult in good health. CDR3 loop: CASSLGEGVTFYQPQHF. CDR3 bases: TGTGCCAGCAGCTTAGGGGAGGGGGTGACTTTCTATCAGCCCCAGCATTTT.